Listed here is a single T cell receptor beta chain. This clonotype was observed many times. Its antigen has not been determined. The junction departs from germline at one end; a sequencing error may be responsible. The CDR3 sequence holds 11 residues, the cysteine and phenylalanine included. CDR3 DNA only is kept here, 33 bases in frame from base 1. The germline V gene encodes CDR1 SGHRS and CDR2 YFSETQ. This sample's time point label indicates: newly diagnosed GD, antithyroid drugs for less than 3 months. For both TCR sequencing and RNA sequencing, RNA was extracted from PBMCs using TRIzol. Graves' disease was diagnosed according to American Thyroid Association guidelines. Patients for the study were recruited at an endocrinology department in Xi'an, China. Each patient gave 7 to 9.5 milliliters of peripheral blood, collected in an EDTA anticoagulant tube. Ficoll Paque Plus density gradient separation was used to isolate PBMCs, and no further T cell sorting was performed. An Agilent 2100 Bioanalyzer and agarose gel were used to check RNA quality, while a NanoDrop 2000 measured RNA concentration.

This sample stems from a study of regulatory T cells in long-lasting Graves disease (dated by TCRdb to 2020 to 2023). Background for the entire study: In the newly diagnosed Graves' disease group, patients had been taking antithyroid drugs for less than 3 months. Peripheral blood TCR sequencing and RNA sequencing compared persistent Graves' disease patients with newly diagnosed Graves' disease patients. The study was registered as a clinical trial and conducted in China. A total of roughly 35 samples underwent TCR sequencing: roughly 13 from persistent and roughly 20 from newly diagnosed Graves' disease patients. General conclusions and limits of the study: More public clonotypes were shared among persistent patients (roughly 2,700) than among newly diagnosed patients (approximately 1,000). Lower TCR Shannon entropy and fewer highly expanded clones were observed in persistent Graves' disease patients than in newly diagnosed patients, which suggested clonal expansion. Peripheral blood alone was examined, since thyroid tissue, which constituted the primary lesion, could not be accessed. Preferential use of TRBV28, TRBJ1-2 and TRBJ2-5 was observed in persistent disease, whereas TRBV20-1 and TRBJ2-1 were favored in newly diagnosed disease. Sequencing and analysis were restricted to the TCR beta chain. The authors acknowledged the small sample size as a limitation that may reduce accuracy.

The library was built by means of multiplex PCR. The run used an Illumina HiSeq 4000. CDR3 regions were amplified by Arm-PCR with iRepertoire HTBI primers to construct TCR beta libraries. PCR products were gel purified before sequencing. In the original analysis: Across samples, roughly 60 TRBV and over 11 TRBJ segments were identified and used for gene usage analysis of CDR3 amino acid clonotypes. COPE and FqMerger were used to merge filtered high-quality paired reads into contigs. Contigs were aligned with BLAST to IMGT TRBV, TRBD and TRBJ reference genes, and CDR3 was defined per IMGT. Any clonotype with a frequency above 0.1% was counted as a highly expanded clone. Repertoire diversity was measured by Shannon entropy, and V-J evenness by the Gini coefficient. Clonotypes shared by more than one individual were considered public. Using fastp at Q25 and MiXCR, TCRdb reprocessed the public reads and kept productive beta chains. All rows with the same CDR3 protein become a single entry with the most common DNA and genes. TCRdb, rather than the study authors, made the V and J calls. Present in this sample are fewer than 650,000 distinct CDR3 sequences, 15% to 20% of which were seen just once. Of the sample, roughly 18% is held by the ten largest clones.

The same data also went into a second study, on T cells in Graves' hyperthyroidism and ophthalmopathy. The second publication reports: Stable Graves' hyperthyroidism was defined as no progression to ophthalmopathy during 18 months of follow-up. The hyperthyroidism patients were between 18 and 65 years old and newly diagnosed, with a disease duration of less than 2 months. Any patient with an uncontrolled infection, another autoimmune disease, pregnancy or lactation was excluded. Clinical symptoms, serum thyroxine and TRAb, thyroid ultrasound, and orbital computed tomography formed the basis for the diagnoses. The first round of RT-PCR for the TCR CDR3 was performed with the HTBI primer set and the Qiagen OneStep RT-PCR kit. Most expanded thyroid clonotypes (frequency above 0.001) were also detected in blood, suggesting blood repertoires may reflect thyroid immune responses. Ophthalmopathy was separated from stable hyperthyroidism by a 13 V-J signature model, with 87.88% sensitivity and roughly 81% specificity obtained in cross-validation and 80%/75% obtained in testing. During validation, the model predicted progression to ophthalmopathy a median of roughly six months ahead of onset, with more than 60% sensitivity and less than 85% specificity. TCR V-J signatures able to tell the groups apart were searched for in a discovery cohort of 90 to 100 patients, of whom under 45 had Graves' ophthalmopathy and 57 had stable Graves' hyperthyroidism. Prospective prediction of ophthalmopathy was tested in an independent validation cohort of 18 to 20 hyperthyroidism patients and some 17 patients who later progressed to ophthalmopathy. The 100 discovery patients were randomly split 7:3 into training and test sets. The study also compared thyroid tissue and blood T-cell repertoires from over 5 Graves' hyperthyroidism patients. After sampling, hyperthyroidism patients received methimazole starting at 30 mg daily, and ophthalmopathy patients received high-dose intravenous methylprednisolone. Libraries were constructed in a second round of multiplex PCR, after which size selection and purification were carried out. The libraries were sequenced on an Illumina HiSeq2000 using paired-end 100 bp reads. SOAPnuke was used to process the raw data, with reads discarded if the reads contained adapters or uncalled bases, had a mean Phred below 15, or lacked an exact constant-primer or identifier match. COPE v1.2.5 was used to merge high-quality paired reads, and clonotypes were defined as unique nucleotide sequences. MiTCR v1.1 was used to align the clonotypes against IMGT TRBV, TRBD and TRBJ reference segments. Only V-J combinations with frequency above 0.0001, covering 99% to 99.2% of repertoires, were analysed. A TCS score was defined as the ratio between F50 (clonal expansion) and ExV (chaos), using BLOSUM62-based TCRdist between CDR3 peptides within each V-J. Welch's t-statistics and random forest reduced roughly 540 V-J features to 10 to 15, which were used in a naive Bayes classifier (R e1071). Sample size was not statistically predetermined, and blinding of investigators to group allocation was not performed. According to the paper, TCR Vbeta CDR3 sequencing was carried out on 135 peripheral blood samples, which came from about 45 ophthalmopathy, under 80 hyperthyroidism and roughly 17 progressor patients.

The clonotype was recovered from a woman in her 30s with Graves disease. Donor details come from another sample of the same person, matched by shared clones. The chain is assembled from TRBV5-1 and TRBJ2-5; the D gene cannot be named for sure. Here the sequenced sample was peripheral blood mononuclear cells (PBMCs), taken at new diagnosis, from a patient treated with antithyroid drugs. CDR3 region: CASSQQETQYF. The sequenced DNA: TGTGCCAGCAGCCAACAAGAGACCCAGTACTTC.